These 4 T cell receptor beta chains were sequenced from one sample in a study of T cells in pancreatic ductal adenocarcinoma. Surgery without prior neoadjuvant therapy was the treatment of the selected pancreatic ductal adenocarcinoma patients. Sequencing used immunoSEQ multiplex PCR; TCRdb keeps in-frame clones, though not all of them. The table includes approximately 97,000 clones, about 95% detected once. Sequenced input: PBMCs. These TCRs come from a human donor with pancreatic ductal adenocarcinoma.

This chain connects TRBV30 to TRBJ2-7; no firm D call. Germline CDR1 and CDR2: GTSNPN and SVGIG (reference sequence). The CDR3 has 14 amino acids. The V end was cut by 2 bases, the J end by 0 bases, with 11 bases between. In DNA form, the CDR3 reads TGTGCCTGGAGTCCCACTCCAAGCTCCTACGAGCAGTACTTC. It specifies CAWSPTPSSYEQYF.

This chain joins TRBV18 and TRBJ1-1; weak D call: TRBD1 (6 bases). CDR3 size: 16 residues. V lost 3 bases and J lost 3, with 17 bases in between. In germline, CDR1 is KGHSH, CDR2 LQKENI. DNA of the CDR3: TGTGCCAGCTCACCCCCCAGGGGAAGGCTGGACACTGAAGCTTTCTTT. Protein sequence: CASSPPRGRLDTEAFF. Full variable domain (outside the CDR3, taken from reference TRBV18 and TRBJ1-1): NAGVMQNPRHLVRRRGQEARLRCSPMKGHSHVYWYRQLPEEGLKFMVYLQKENIIDESGMPKERFSAEFPKEGPSILRIQQVVRGDSAAYFCASSPPRGRLDTEAFFGQGTRLTVV.

The chain links TRBV10-2 to TRBJ2-3; possible D gene TRBD2, 5 bases. V dropped 7 bases and J dropped 3 bases, with 11 bases sitting between them. CDR3 length equals 13 residues. Germline lookup yields CDR1 WSHSY and CDR2 SAAADI. The CDR3 bases are TGCGCCAGCACGAGGGTGGAAACAGATACGCAGTATTTT. As protein: CASTRVETDTQYF.

The chain carries TRBV5-1 and TRBJ2-1; 12 positions agree with TRBD2. V shed 0 bases and J 7 bases; nucleotides not matched to a gene: 2. The CDR3 totals 15 residues. Germline-derived CDR1 and CDR2 are SGHRS and YFSETQ. The CDR3 loop reads CASSLGTSGTNEQFF. CDR3 nucleotide sequence: TGCGCCAGCAGCTTGGGGACTAGCGGGACGAATGAGCAGTTCTTC.